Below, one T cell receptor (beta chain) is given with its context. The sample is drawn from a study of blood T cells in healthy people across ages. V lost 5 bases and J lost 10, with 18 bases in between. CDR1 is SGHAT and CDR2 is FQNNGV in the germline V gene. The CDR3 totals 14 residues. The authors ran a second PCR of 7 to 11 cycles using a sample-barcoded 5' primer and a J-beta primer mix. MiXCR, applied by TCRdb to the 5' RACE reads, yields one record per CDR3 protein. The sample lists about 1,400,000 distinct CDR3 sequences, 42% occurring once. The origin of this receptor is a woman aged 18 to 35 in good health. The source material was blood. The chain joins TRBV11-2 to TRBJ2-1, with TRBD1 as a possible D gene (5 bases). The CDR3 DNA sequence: TGTGCCAGCAGCCCCGGACATTTCATGGGGGAGCAGTTCTTC. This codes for CASSPGHFMGEQFF.